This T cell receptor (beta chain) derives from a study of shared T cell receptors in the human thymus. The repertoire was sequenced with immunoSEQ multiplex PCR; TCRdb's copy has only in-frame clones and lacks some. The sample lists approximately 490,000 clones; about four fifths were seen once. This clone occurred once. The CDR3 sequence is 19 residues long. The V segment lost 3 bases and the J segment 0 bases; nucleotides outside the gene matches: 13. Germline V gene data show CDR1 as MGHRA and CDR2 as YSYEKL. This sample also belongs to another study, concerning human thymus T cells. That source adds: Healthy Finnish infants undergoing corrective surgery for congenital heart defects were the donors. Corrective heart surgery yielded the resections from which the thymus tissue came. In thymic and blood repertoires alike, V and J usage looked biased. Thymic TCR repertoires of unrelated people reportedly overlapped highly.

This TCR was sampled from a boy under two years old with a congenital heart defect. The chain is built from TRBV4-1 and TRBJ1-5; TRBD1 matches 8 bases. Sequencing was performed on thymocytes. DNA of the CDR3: TGCGCCAGCAGCCAGGCGAAACCTTCGGGACAGGATAGCAATCAGCCCCAGCATTTT. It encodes CASSQAKPSGQDSNQPQHF.